Listed here are 20 T cell receptor beta chains from one sample, sequenced in a study of T-cell reconstitution after alpha-beta-depleted transplantation in children. The authors prepared the TCRbeta library with unique molecular identifiers. TCRdb independently ran MiXCR on the PCR reads; one entry per CDR3 protein. The sample yields a few hundred thousand distinct CDR3 sequences, about a tenth seen once. The material sequenced was PBMCs from the stem cell graft donor, taken from the stem cell graft. These receptors were obtained from a human donor who donated a stem cell graft to a child with acute lymphoblastic leukemia.

The chain combines TRBV4-2 with TRBJ1-5; D possibly corresponds to TRBD1 (6 bases). Trimming removed 0 bases at V and 0 bases at J, with 12 bases between. The CDR3 loop spans 17 amino acids. Germline CDR1 LGHNA, CDR2 YNFKEQ. CDR3: CASSQDWRGASNQPQHF. CDR3 nucleotides: TGTGCCAGCAGCCAAGATTGGAGGGGGGCTAGCAATCAGCCCCAGCATTTT.

Concerning this clonotype itself: With a much larger clone just one base away, this may be a read error. This chain connects TRBV14 to TRBJ2-2; D call uncertain. Per the germline V gene, CDR1 is SGHDN and CDR2 is FVKESK. CDR3 length equals 16 residues. The germline V and J ends were trimmed by 4 bases and 6 bases, with 18 bases remaining between them. CDR3 in DNA: TGTGCCAGCAGCCGTTCGGCACCCCCCACAGCCGGGGAGCTGTTTTTT. Protein: CASSRSAPPTAGELFF.

This chain connects TRBV27 to TRBJ1-1; 8 nucleotides match TRBD1. This CDR3 has 14 residues. Germline loops: CDR1 MNHEY, CDR2 SMNVEV (reference sequence). J lost 5 bases, V lost 5 bases, and 7 bases had no gene match. Here the CDR3 DNA reads TGTGCCAGCAGTCCGAGGACAGGGTGGACTGAAGCTTTCTTT. Amino acid sequence: CASSPRTGWTEAFF.

The rearrangement uses TRBV7-2 and TRBJ2-7; weak D call: TRBD1 (5 bases). Germline V gives CDR1 SGHTA, CDR2 FQGNSA. This CDR3 is 13 amino acids long. With 4 bases removed from V and 4 bases from J, the gap between germline ends came to 11 bases. Written as DNA, the CDR3 is TGTGCCAGCAGCTCCCAGGGATATTACGAGCAGTACTTC. This sequence encodes CASSSQGYYEQYF.

This clonotype came up many times. The genes are TRBV5-6 and TRBJ2-3, with D unresolved. This CDR3 spans 12 amino acids. V was shortened by 1 base and J by 3 bases, with 3 bases between the two germline ends. Germline values: CDR1 SGHDT, CDR2 YYEEEE. The CDR3 loop is CASSLPTDTQYF. For the CDR3, the DNA is TGTGCCAGCAGCTTGCCTACAGATACGCAGTATTTT.

The V call is TRBV15, the J call TRBJ1-5; D remains ambiguous. CDR3 size: 16 residues. Germline V gene data show CDR1 as LNHNV and CDR2 as YYDKDF (reference sequence). V lost 0 bases and J lost 3, with 12 bases in between. Here the CDR3 reads CATSRDPKDYNQPQHF. CDR3 DNA: TGTGCCACCAGCAGAGATCCTAAGGATTACAATCAGCCCCAGCATTTT. Complete variable domain (other parts from reference TRBV15 and TRBJ1-5): DAMVIQNPRYQVTQFGKPVTLSCSQTLNHNVMYWYQQKSSQAPKLLFHYYDKDFNNEADTPDNFQSRRPNTSFCFLDIRSPGLGDTAMYLCATSRDPKDYNQPQHFGDGTRLSIL.

The V call is TRBV7-9, the J call TRBJ1-1; D call uncertain. This CDR3 contains 11 residues. Trimming removed 2 bases at V and 7 bases at J, with 5 bases between. CDR1 and CDR2 from the germline V gene are SEHNR and FQNEAQ (reference sequence). As DNA, the CDR3 is TGTGCCAGCAGCTTAAACCGTGAAGCTTTCTTT. Translated: CASSLNREAFF.

This chain joins TRBV15 and TRBJ2-7; the D gene is possibly TRBD2 (5 bases). There are 16 residues in the CDR3. Trimming removed 0 bases at V and 2 bases at J, with 14 bases between. Germline V gives CDR1 LNHNV, CDR2 YYDKDF (reference sequence). CDR3 bases: TGTGCCACCAGCAGAGATCCCGGGGTGTTCGCCTACGAGCAGTACTTC. Its translation is CATSRDPGVFAYEQYF.

This clonotype was picked up many times. This chain uses TRBV20-1 with TRBJ1-1; 8 nucleotides align to TRBD1. The CDR3 is 16 amino acids. The ends lost 1 base at V and 3 bases at J; junction bases unmatched: 10. Germline V CDR1 and CDR2: DFQATT, SNEGSKA (reference sequence). CDR3 sequence reads: CSARGVQGAGDTEAFF. CDR3 in DNA: TGCAGTGCTAGAGGGGTTCAGGGGGCGGGGGACACTGAAGCTTTCTTT.

There are a few counts of this clonotype. This chain connects TRBV4-1 to TRBJ2-3; unclear D gene. The germline gives CDR1 MGHRA, CDR2 YSYEKL. There are 14 residues in the CDR3. The V gene lost 1 base and the J gene lost 2 bases, with 7 bases spanning the gap. Here the CDR3 DNA reads TGCGCCAGCAGCCAAGTGCTTCTCACAGATACGCAGTATTTT. Residues: CASSQVLLTDTQYF.

This clonotype was seen at least ten times. The chain carries TRBV27 and TRBJ2-7; the D is unclear. V was trimmed by 6 bases and J by 0 bases, leaving 15 bases between them. Germline CDR1 and CDR2: MNHEY and SMNVEV (reference sequence). The CDR3 contains 15 residues. The CDR3 protein is CASSLHLRSSYEQYF. CDR3 DNA: TGTGCCAGCAGCCTTCACCTCAGGAGCTCCTACGAGCAGTACTTC.

This chain links TRBV28 with TRBJ1-4; D unclear. This CDR3 contains 14 residues. Trimming removed 3 bases from V and 1 base from J, with 6 bases in between. The V gene's germline CDR1 is MDHEN and CDR2 SYDVKM. The CDR3 here is CASSFWKTNEKLFF. As DNA, the CDR3 is TGTGCCAGCAGTTTTTGGAAAACTAATGAAAAACTGTTTTTT. The variable domain in full, completed from reference TRBV28 and TRBJ1-4, reads DVKVTQSSRYLVKRTGEKVFLECVQDMDHENMFWYRQDPGLGLRLIYFSYDVKMKEKGDIPEGYSVSREKKERFSLILESASTNQTSMYLCASSFWKTNEKLFFGSGTQLSVL.

Ten or more counts support this clonotype. The rearrangement links TRBV7-3 to TRBJ1-2, with TRBD1 as a possible D gene (5 bases). Germline CDR1 SGHTA, CDR2 FQGTGA. Trimming shortened V by 2 bases and J by 4 bases, and 11 bases separated the two germline ends. This CDR3 spans 14 amino acids. CDR3 DNA sequence: TGTGCCAGCAGCTTAGCCCCGGGGGGCTATGGCTACACCTTC. This encodes CASSLAPGGYGYTF.

J is TRBJ2-1 and V is TRBV7-2; D unresolved. This CDR3 contains 14 residues. Germline CDR1 is SGHTA and CDR2 is FQGNSA. Trimming took off 5 bases at V and 13 bases at J, with 21 bases between the two ends. This CDR3 is CASSPSPFIRKQFF. CDR3 bases: TGTGCCAGCAGCCCGAGCCCCTTTATCCGGAAACAGTTCTTC.

The chain combines TRBV27 with TRBJ2-3; D is undetermined. The CDR3 consists of 12 residues. CDR1 MNHEY and CDR2 SMNVEV come from the germline V gene (reference sequence). V lost 2 bases and J lost 7, with 7 bases in between. CDR3 in amino acids: CASSLKGHTQYF. The CDR3 DNA follows: TGTGCCAGCAGTTTAAAAGGTCATACGCAGTATTTT.

This chain joins TRBV11-2 and TRBJ1-4; D is ambiguous. The CDR3 has 17 amino acids. Trimming left V 1 base short and J 2 bases short, with 14 bases between. The germline V gene encodes CDR1 SGHAT and CDR2 FQNNGV. CDR3 region: CASSLGSAPGTNEKLFF. Here the CDR3 DNA reads TGTGCCAGCAGCTTAGGGTCGGCGCCGGGGACTAATGAAAAACTGTTTTTT.

This chain uses TRBV7-7 with TRBJ2-1; D is perhaps TRBD1 or TRBD2 (5 bases each). The V gene's germline CDR1 is SSHAT and CDR2 FNYEAQ (reference sequence). This CDR3 spans 13 amino acids. The CDR3 nucleotides read TGTCCTAGCAGCTTGGTCCAGGGCAATGAGCAGTTCTTC. It is translated as CPSSLVQGNEQFF.

Many counts were recorded for this clonotype. The genes are TRBV11-2 and TRBJ2-5; D is uncertain. Germline V gene lookup returns CDR1 SGHAT and CDR2 FQNNGV. The V end lost 1 base, the J end lost 4 bases, and 10 bases lay between the germline ends. This CDR3 is 14 amino acids long. In DNA form, the CDR3 reads TGTGCCAGCAGCTTAGTCCAGCCCGCAGAGACCCAGTACTTC. Translating it yields CASSLVQPAETQYF.

This clonotype was picked up many times. CDR3 sequence (DNA): TGTGCCAGCAGCTTGTCCGAGGATACGCAGTATTTT. Translated, it gives CASSLSEDTQYF. The rearrangement uses TRBV7-2 and TRBJ2-3, with D unresolved. The CDR3 extends over 12 amino acids. CDR1 is SGHTA and CDR2 is FQGNSA in the germline V gene. Trimming took 3 bases from V and 6 from J, leaving 7 bases between them.

This rearrangement joins TRBV7-9 to TRBJ1-1; weak D call: TRBD1 (5 bases). The V end was cut by 5 bases, the J end by 2 bases, with 12 bases between. Germline CDR1 and CDR2: SEHNR and FQNEAQ (reference sequence). The CDR3 covers 14 residues. CDR3 residues: CASSPIQGNTEAFF. The CDR3 DNA reads as TGTGCCAGCAGCCCAATCCAGGGTAACACTGAAGCTTTCTTT.